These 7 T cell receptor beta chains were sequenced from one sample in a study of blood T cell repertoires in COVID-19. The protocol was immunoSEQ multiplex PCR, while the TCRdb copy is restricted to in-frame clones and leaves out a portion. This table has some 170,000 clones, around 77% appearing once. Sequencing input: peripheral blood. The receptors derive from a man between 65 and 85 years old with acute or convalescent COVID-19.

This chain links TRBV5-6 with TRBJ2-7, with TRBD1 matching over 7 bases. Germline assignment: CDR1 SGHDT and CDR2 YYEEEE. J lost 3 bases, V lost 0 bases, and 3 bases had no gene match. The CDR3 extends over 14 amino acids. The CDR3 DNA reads TGTGCCAGCAGCTTGGGGGCAGGGGGCTACGAGCAGTACTTC. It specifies CASSLGAGGYEQYF.

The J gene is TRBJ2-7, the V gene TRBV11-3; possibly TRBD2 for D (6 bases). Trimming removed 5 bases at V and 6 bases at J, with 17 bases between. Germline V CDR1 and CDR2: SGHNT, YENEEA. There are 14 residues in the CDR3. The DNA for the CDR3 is TGTGCCAGCAGCGCCGCCGCGGGGTCCCGCGAGCAGTACTTC. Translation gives CASSAAAGSREQYF.

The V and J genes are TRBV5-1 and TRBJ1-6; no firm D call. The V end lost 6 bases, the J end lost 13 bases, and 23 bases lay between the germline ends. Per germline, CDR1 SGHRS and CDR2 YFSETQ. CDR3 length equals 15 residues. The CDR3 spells CASKTVFLGAEPLHF. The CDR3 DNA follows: TGCGCCAGCAAAACAGTTTTCTTAGGAGCGGAGCCCCTCCACTTT.

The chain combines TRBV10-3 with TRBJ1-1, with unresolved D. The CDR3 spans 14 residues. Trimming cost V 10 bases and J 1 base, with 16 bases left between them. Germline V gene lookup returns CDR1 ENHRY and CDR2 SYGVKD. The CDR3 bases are TGTGCCACACACGGTCAGGCTGGGAACACTGAAGCTTTCTTT. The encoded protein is CATHGQAGNTEAFF.

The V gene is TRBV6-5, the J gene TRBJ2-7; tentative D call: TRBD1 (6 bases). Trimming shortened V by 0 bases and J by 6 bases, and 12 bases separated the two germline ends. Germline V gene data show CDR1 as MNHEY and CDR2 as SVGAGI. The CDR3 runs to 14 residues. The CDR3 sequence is CASSYSWEGGEQYF. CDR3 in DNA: TGTGCCAGCAGTTACTCCTGGGAAGGGGGCGAGCAGTACTTC.

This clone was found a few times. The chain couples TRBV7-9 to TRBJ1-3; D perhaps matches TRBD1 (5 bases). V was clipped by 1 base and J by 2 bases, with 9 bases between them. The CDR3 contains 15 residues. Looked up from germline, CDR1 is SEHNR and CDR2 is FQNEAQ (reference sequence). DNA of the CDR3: TGTGCCAGCAGCTTAGACGGGGGAGCTGGAAACACCATATATTTT. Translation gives CASSLDGGAGNTIYF.

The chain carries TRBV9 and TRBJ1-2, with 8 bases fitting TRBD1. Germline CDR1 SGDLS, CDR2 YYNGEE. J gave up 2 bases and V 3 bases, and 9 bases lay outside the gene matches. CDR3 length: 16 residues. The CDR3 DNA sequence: TGTGCCAGCAGCGCCCAAAGCAGGGGGCCCAACTATGGCTACACCTTC. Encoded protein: CASSAQSRGPNYGYTF.